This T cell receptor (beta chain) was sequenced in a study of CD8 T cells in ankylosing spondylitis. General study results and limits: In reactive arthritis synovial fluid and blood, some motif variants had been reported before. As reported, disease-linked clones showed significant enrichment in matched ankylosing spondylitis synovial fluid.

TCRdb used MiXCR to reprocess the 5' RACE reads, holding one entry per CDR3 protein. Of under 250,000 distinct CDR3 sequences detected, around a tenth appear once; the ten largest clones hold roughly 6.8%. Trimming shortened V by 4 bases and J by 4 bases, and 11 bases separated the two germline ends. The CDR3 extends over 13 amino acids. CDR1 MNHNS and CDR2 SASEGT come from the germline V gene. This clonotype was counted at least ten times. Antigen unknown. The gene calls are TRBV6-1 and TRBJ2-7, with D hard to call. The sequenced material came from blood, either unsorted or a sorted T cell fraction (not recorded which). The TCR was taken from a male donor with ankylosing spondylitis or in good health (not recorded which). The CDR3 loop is CASSVSRLYEQYF. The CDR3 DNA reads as TGTGCCAGCAGTGTTTCCAGGTTGTACGAGCAGTACTTC.